This is a list of T cell receptor beta chains from one sample in a study of T-cell memory formation after mild COVID-19. TCRdb analysed the 5' RACE reads with MiXCR anew, one entry per CDR3 protein. The sample consists of about half a million distinct CDR3 sequences, 15% to 20% of them appearing once. The sequenced sample consisted of PBMCs or a T cell subset sorted from them (not recorded which). All receptors derive from an adult woman who had mild COVID-19 (a few samples of this study predate the infection). Cell type and time point are not known. Both conserved end residues are part of each CDR3. Fields, in order: clone size, J gene, V gene, D gene, CDR3 protein, CDR3 DNA. A D gene is named only where the DNA matches it firmly. Clone size, where shown, is once, few, many, or a class for clones that have expanded.

>.|TRBJ1-1|TRBV12-3/TRBV12-4|TRBD1
CASTRQGLGLNTEAFF
TGTGCCAGCACCCGACAGGGTCTCGGGTTGAACACTGAAGCTTTCTTT
>.|TRBJ2-6|TRBV12-3/TRBV12-4|.
CASIQGSGANVLTF
TGTGCCAGCATACAGGGCTCTGGGGCCAACGTCCTGACTTTC
>many|TRBJ2-3|TRBV9|.
CASSVRTTDTQYF
TGTGCCAGCAGCGTGAGGACAACAGATACGCAGTATTTT
>.|TRBJ2-1|TRBV5-8|.
CASSAIQVNEQFF
TGTGCCAGCAGCGCAATACAGGTCAATGAGCAGTTCTTC
>few|TRBJ2-2|TRBV7-8|.
CASSLRKGGASGELFF
TGTGCCAGCAGCTTAAGGAAGGGTGGGGCATCCGGGGAGCTGTTTTTT
>.|TRBJ2-1|TRBV4-2|.
CASSPLGISDYNEQFF
TGTGCCAGCAGCCCTCTAGGAATTTCCGACTACAATGAGCAGTTCTTC
>many|TRBJ2-5|TRBV7-3|.
CASSLGGPGETQYF
TGTGCCAGCAGCTTAGGGGGTCCAGGGGAGACCCAGTACTTC
>once|TRBJ2-3|TRBV19|.
CATSADTQYF
TGTGCCACTTCAGCCGATACGCAGTATTTT
>few|TRBJ2-4|TRBV3-2|.
CASAHRQLAKNIQYF
TGTGCCAGCGCCCATCGGCAGTTAGCCAAAAACATTCAGTACTTC
>few|TRBJ2-5|TRBV4-2|TRBD1
CASSGQGVQETQYF
TGTGCCAGTTCGGGACAGGGGGTCCAGGAGACCCAGTACTTC
>few|TRBJ1-2|TRBV5-1|.
CASSLAWGADYGYTF
TGCGCCAGCAGCTTGGCCTGGGGGGCTGACTATGGCTACACCTTC
>few|TRBJ1-1|TRBV7-2|.
CASSLAYRNTEAFF
TGTGCCAGCAGCTTAGCGTACAGAAACACTGAAGCTTTCTTT
>.|TRBJ2-7|TRBV20-1|TRBD2
CSAEPPSGGYEQYF
TGCAGTGCTGAGCCGCCTAGCGGGGGTTACGAGCAGTACTTC
>.|TRBJ1-1|TRBV11-2|.
CASRYRTPNEAFF
TGTGCCAGCAGATATCGGACCCCGAATGAAGCTTTCTTT
>many|TRBJ2-3|TRBV3-1|TRBD1
CASSQERGTGTQYF
TGTGCCAGCAGCCAAGAAAGGGGGACAGGTACGCAGTATTTT
>few|TRBJ1-5|TRBV12-3/TRBV12-4|TRBD1
CASSPQQGASNQPQHF
TGTGCCAGCAGTCCCCAACAGGGGGCTAGCAATCAGCCCCAGCATTTT
>few|TRBJ2-7|TRBV6-2/TRBV6-3|TRBD2
CASSYPTRPGGYYEQYF
TGTGCCAGCAGTTACCCTACGCGTCCGGGGGGATACTACGAGCAGTACTTC
>.|TRBJ2-1|TRBV25-1|.
CASRGQGGRINYNEQFF
TGTGCCAGCAGGGGCCAAGGTGGCAGGATAAACTACAATGAGCAGTTCTTC
>.|TRBJ1-5|TRBV19|TRBD1
CASTDRDLQPQHF
TGTGCCAGTACGGACAGGGATCTTCAGCCCCAGCATTTT
>few|TRBJ2-1|TRBV12-3/TRBV12-4|.
CASSFITGPHEQFF
TGTGCCAGCAGTTTCATTACAGGTCCGCATGAGCAGTTCTTC
>few|TRBJ1-5|TRBV7-2|.
CASTSRGNQPQHF
TGTGCCAGCACCTCAAGAGGGAATCAGCCCCAGCATTTT
>.|TRBJ2-1|TRBV6-6|TRBD1
CASSYSTGYIYNEQFF
TGTGCCAGCAGTTACTCGACAGGGTACATCTACAATGAGCAGTTCTTC
>few|TRBJ2-5|TRBV7-7|TRBD2
CASGASGSLETQYF
TGTGCTAGCGGAGCGAGCGGGAGCCTGGAGACCCAGTACTTC
>many|TRBJ1-1|TRBV27|TRBD1
CASSSTGGSLLDTEAFF
TGTGCCAGCAGTTCCACAGGGGGTTCTCTTTTGGACACTGAAGCTTTCTTT
>.|TRBJ2-7|TRBV5-1|.
CASSPGTDGGEQYF
TGCGCCAGCAGCCCCGGGACCGACGGGGGCGAGCAGTACTTC
>.|TRBJ2-5|TRBV20-1|TRBD1
CSADDRGVTQYF
TGCAGTGCTGATGACAGGGGGGTGACCCAGTACTTC
>few|TRBJ1-6|TRBV12-3/TRBV12-4|.
CASSWGGASPLHF
TGTGCCAGCAGTTGGGGGGGAGCTTCACCCCTCCACTTT
>.|TRBJ1-5|TRBV12-3/TRBV12-4|.
CASSLRQINQPQHF
TGTGCCAGCAGTTTACGGCAGATCAATCAGCCCCAGCATTTT
>.|TRBJ2-3|TRBV7-9|.
CASSLPGGDTQYF
TGTGCCAGCAGCTTACCTGGGGGAGATACGCAGTATTTT
>.|TRBJ1-5|TRBV20-1|TRBD1
CSARDATGFSNPNQPQHF
TGCAGTGCTAGAGACGCGACAGGGTTCAGCAACCCTAATCAGCCCCAGCATTTT
>.|TRBJ2-3|TRBV7-3|.
CASSLKSGRTDTQYF
TGTGCCAGCAGCTTAAAGTCTGGGCGCACAGATACGCAGTATTTT
>.|TRBJ2-1|TRBV6-2/TRBV6-3|TRBD2
CASSSTKLAGGRNEQFF
TGTGCCAGCAGTTCAACCAAACTAGCGGGAGGGCGTAATGAGCAGTTCTTC
>once|TRBJ2-3|TRBV7-2|.
CASSRGGIDTQYF
TGTGCCAGCAGCCGTGGGGGGATAGATACGCAGTATTTT
>few|TRBJ2-2|TRBV25-1|TRBD2
CASSDNQGLAWPGELFF
TGTGCCAGCAGCGACAACCAGGGACTAGCGTGGCCCGGGGAGCTGTTTTTT
>few|TRBJ1-2|TRBV20-1|TRBD1
CSARRTGTGGNYGYTF
TGCAGTGCTAGGAGGACCGGGACAGGGGGAAACTATGGCTACACCTTC
>.|TRBJ1-1|TRBV19|.
CASRLQDANTEAFF
TGTGCCAGTAGGCTACAGGACGCGAACACTGAAGCTTTCTTT
>few|TRBJ2-3|TRBV12-5|.
CASGLPTDTQYF
TGTGCTAGTGGTTTGCCTACAGATACGCAGTATTTT
>few|TRBJ2-3|TRBV24-1|TRBD2
CATSATSGSTDTQYF
TGTGCCACCAGTGCGACTAGCGGGAGCACAGATACGCAGTATTTT
>few|TRBJ2-3|TRBV11-2|.
CASSFYLWSGGGTDTQYF
TGTGCCAGCAGCTTCTACTTATGGTCCGGCGGGGGCACAGATACGCAGTATTTT
>.|TRBJ1-2|TRBV12-3/TRBV12-4|TRBD1
CASRSGTGDGYTF
TGTGCCAGCAGGTCCGGGACAGGGGACGGCTACACCTTC
>few|TRBJ1-1|TRBV4-3|TRBD1
CASSQRGQGNTEAFF
TGCGCCAGCAGCCAGAGGGGACAGGGCAACACTGAAGCTTTCTTT
>.|TRBJ2-1|TRBV5-1|TRBD1
CASSFGDRGSYNEQFF
TGCGCCAGCAGCTTCGGCGACAGGGGAAGCTACAATGAGCAGTTCTTC